The 25 T cell receptor beta chains below were found in one sample sequenced in a study of blood T cell repertoires in COVID-19. Clones were sequenced by immunoSEQ multiplex PCR, and TCRdb holds only the in-frame ones, with some missing. The sample has 150,000 to 200,000 clones; roughly nine tenths are singletons. Sequencing was performed on peripheral blood. The receptors derive from a man aged 18 to 29 with acute or convalescent COVID-19.

The chain has TRBV7-8 and TRBJ1-5; 8 bases are a match to TRBD1. Germline V gene data show CDR1 as SGHVS and CDR2 as FQNEAQ. V trimming: 5 bases; J trimming: 0 bases; junction bases outside the gene matches: 12. The CDR3 runs to 18 residues. The DNA of the CDR3 is TGTGCCAGCAGCCTCCGGTCCAGGGGGCCATATAGCAATCAGCCCCAGCATTTT. Amino acid sequence: CASSLRSRGPYSNQPQHF.

The count of this clone is one. The chain links TRBV5-1 to TRBJ1-1, with D possibly matching TRBD1 (6 bases). Trimming removed 2 bases from V and 0 bases from J, with 14 bases in between. There are 16 residues in the CDR3. Germline CDR1 is SGHRS and CDR2 is YFSETQ. CDR3 DNA sequence: TGCGCCAGCAGCTTTGGCGGGGGGCGCGTGAACACTGAAGCTTTCTTT. This translates into CASSFGGGRVNTEAFF.

About this clone itself: Distinct nucleotide sequences in the sample also encode this CDR3. This chain uses TRBV5-1 with TRBJ1-2, with 9 bases aligning to TRBD1. The V and J ends lost 7 bases and 4 bases, in that order; junction bases with no gene match: 8. CDR1 is SGHRS, CDR2 YFSETQ, per germline. The CDR3 loop spans 14 amino acids. CDR3 DNA: TGCGCCAGCTCGGGACAGGGAGGGTCCTATGGCTACACCTTC. Translation: CASSGQGGSYGYTF.

The genes are TRBV9 and TRBJ2-2; tentative D call: TRBD2 (6 bases). The CDR3 consists of 16 residues. The germline gives CDR1 SGDLS, CDR2 YYNGEE. Trimming shortened V by 0 bases and J by 3 bases, and 12 bases separated the two germline ends. The CDR3 loop is CASSVVGLGHTGELFF. CDR3 nucleotide sequence: TGTGCCAGCAGCGTAGTGGGACTGGGTCACACCGGGGAGCTGTTTTTT.

The gene calls are TRBV10-2 and TRBJ2-3; no reliable D call. Germline V gene sequence: CDR1 WSHSY, CDR2 SAAADI. The CDR3 extends over 14 amino acids. V was shortened by 2 bases and J by 0 bases, with 6 bases between the two germline ends. The CDR3: CASSEATSTDTQYF. The CDR3 region has the DNA TGCGCCAGCAGTGAGGCCACTAGCACAGATACGCAGTATTTT.

V usage is TRBV7-9 and J usage is TRBJ1-2; 10 positions match TRBD1. The V gene end was trimmed by 5 bases and the J gene end by 5 bases; junction bases not matched to a gene: 17. The CDR3 has 18 amino acids. Germline lookup yields CDR1 SEHNR and CDR2 FQNEAQ (reference sequence). CDR3 DNA sequence: TGTGCCAGCAGCAATCGACAGGGGGCGACGGCGGGATCATATGGCTACACCTTC. It yields the protein CASSNRQGATAGSYGYTF. The full variable domain, in which reference TRBV7-9 and TRBJ1-2 provide the parts outside the CDR3, is DTGVSQNPRHKITKRGQNVTFRCDPISEHNRLYWYRQTLGQGPEFLTYFQNEAQLEKSRLLSDRFSAERPKGSFSTLEIQRTEQGDSAMYLCASSNRQGATAGSYGYTFGSGTRLTVV.

The CDR3 DNA sequence: TGTGCCTGGAGTCCCCGGCGGAATTCACCCCTCCACTTT. It translates to CAWSPRRNSPLHF. The V and J genes are TRBV30 and TRBJ1-6, with unresolved D. CDR3 size: 13 residues. The V gene's germline CDR1 is GTSNPN and CDR2 SVGIG (reference sequence). Trimming shortened V by 2 bases and J by 7 bases, and 9 bases separated the two germline ends.

The chain recombines TRBV5-5 with TRBJ2-3; D gene ambiguous. Trimming cost V 4 bases and J 0 bases, with 3 bases left between them. The germline V gene encodes CDR1 SGHKS and CDR2 YYEKEE (reference sequence). The CDR3 contains 12 residues. The CDR3 protein is CASSQSTDTQYF. The CDR3 region has the DNA TGTGCCAGCAGCCAGAGCACAGATACGCAGTATTTT.

The V gene is TRBV9, the J gene TRBJ2-3, with D maybe TRBD2 (6 bases). This CDR3 contains 16 residues. V was pared by 1 base and J by 5 bases, with 17 bases between. CDR1 SGDLS and CDR2 YYNGEE come from the germline V gene. As DNA, the CDR3 is TGTGCCAGCAGCGTATACGGGACTCCTGGGTTAGATACGCAGTATTTT. The encoded protein is CASSVYGTPGLDTQYF.

This rearrangement joins TRBV30 to TRBJ1-2; D is perhaps TRBD1 (5 bases). The V gene lost 1 base and the J gene lost 3 bases, with 9 bases spanning the gap. The CDR3 is 13 residues long. Looked up from germline, CDR1 is GTSNPN and CDR2 is SVGIG (reference sequence). Here the CDR3 DNA reads TGTGCCTGGAGTGCGTCGGGGGACTATGGCTACACCTTC. Translating gives CAWSASGDYGYTF.

The chain carries TRBV5-1 and TRBJ1-1; 10 bases agree with TRBD1. There are 14 residues in the CDR3. The J segment lost 7 bases and the V segment lost 3 bases, leaving 6 bases of the junction unmatched. Germline V gives CDR1 SGHRS, CDR2 YFSETQ. CDR3 bases: TGCGCCAGCAGCTCCCGACAGGGGGCCTATGAAGCTTTCTTT. As protein: CASSSRQGAYEAFF.

The chain joins TRBV3-1 (or the pseudogene TRBV3-2) to TRBJ1-2; D remains ambiguous. Germline loops: CDR1 LGHDT, CDR2 YNNKEL (reference sequence). This CDR3 region has 13 residues. Trimming removed 1 base at V and 8 bases at J, with 11 bases between. The CDR3 region is CASSQGTGVGYTF. The DNA for the CDR3 is TGTGCCAGCAGCCAAGGGACCGGGGTGGGCTACACCTTC.

The gene calls are TRBV28 and TRBJ1-3; D perhaps matches TRBD1 (5 bases). The CDR3 loop spans 13 amino acids. Deletions cut 2 bases from V and 8 bases from J, with 10 bases between. Per germline, CDR1 MDHEN and CDR2 SYDVKM. CDR3 region: CASSLRGFDTIYF. For the CDR3, the DNA is TGTGCCAGCAGTTTACGGGGGTTTGACACCATATATTTT.

V is TRBV18 and J is TRBJ2-7; D perhaps matches TRBD1 (6 bases). Germline CDR1 and CDR2: KGHSH and LQKENI. V lost 1 base, J lost 3 bases, and 10 bases lay in between. CDR3 length: 14 residues. This chain's CDR3 is CASSPQGDHYEQYF. CDR3 DNA: TGTGCCAGCTCACCACAGGGGGACCACTACGAGCAGTACTTC. Combining the CDR3 with reference TRBV18 and TRBJ2-7 gives the whole variable domain NAGVMQNPRHLVRRRGQEARLRCSPMKGHSHVYWYRQLPEEGLKFMVYLQKENIIDESGMPKERFSAEFPKEGPSILRIQQVVRGDSAAYFCASSPQGDHYEQYFGPGTRLTVT.

This clone was seen more than once but under ten times. The CDR3 bases are TGTGCTAGTGGTCAGGGAAGGGGAAACGAGCAGTACTTC. Protein sequence: CASGQGRGNEQYF. The V and J genes are TRBV12-5 and TRBJ2-7; TRBD1 is a possible D gene (5 bases). Germline V gives CDR1 LGHNT, CDR2 FRNRAP. V shed 5 bases and J shed 5 bases, with 13 bases lying between them. The length of the CDR3 is 13 residues.

The CDR3 spells CATSDSALMGEQFF. DNA for the CDR3: TGTGCCACCAGTGACAGCGCTTTGATGGGTGAGCAGTTCTTC. V usage is TRBV24-1 and J usage is TRBJ2-1; no clear D gene. The CDR3 runs 14 residues. V was shortened by 4 bases and J by 9 bases, with 15 bases between the two germline ends. Germline V gene sequence: CDR1 KGHDR, CDR2 SFDVKD.

The chain is built from TRBV18 and TRBJ1-5; TRBD1 is a possible D gene (5 bases). V was trimmed by 1 base and J by 4 bases, leaving 11 bases between them. The CDR3 runs to 15 residues. Looked up from germline, CDR1 is KGHSH and CDR2 is LQKENI. CDR3 sequence: CASSPRARDNQPQHF. As DNA, the CDR3 is TGTGCCAGCTCACCACGTGCCAGGGATAATCAGCCCCAGCATTTT.

The V call is TRBV12-5, the J call TRBJ2-2; D gene uncertain. The germline V and J ends were trimmed by 1 base and 9 bases, with 15 bases remaining between them. This CDR3 region has 15 residues. Germline CDR1 LGHNT, CDR2 FRNRAP. The CDR3 sequence: CASGLDITVVRELFF. Here the CDR3 DNA reads TGTGCTAGTGGTTTGGACATAACAGTAGTCCGGGAGCTGTTTTTT.

The genes are TRBV5-4 and TRBJ2-1; D gene ambiguous. CDR1 SGHNT and CDR2 YYREEE come from the germline V gene (reference sequence). The CDR3 covers 16 residues. V was pared by 0 bases and J by 3 bases, with 13 bases between. The CDR3 reads CASSLVLTVRYNEQFF. For the CDR3, the DNA is TGTGCCAGCAGCTTGGTCCTAACCGTACGCTACAATGAGCAGTTCTTC.

The chain joins TRBV30 to TRBJ2-3, with 10 bases identical to TRBD2. The junction had 5 bases not matched to a gene; V was cut back by 0 bases and J by 5 bases. The CDR3 sequence is 15 residues long. Germline V gene sequence: CDR1 GTSNPN, CDR2 SVGIG (reference sequence). CDR3 residues: CAWSVAGGLKDTQYF. The CDR3, as DNA: TGTGCCTGGAGTGTAGCGGGGGGGCTGAAAGATACGCAGTATTTT.

The chain is built from TRBV3-1 (or the pseudogene TRBV3-2) and TRBJ2-1; the D is unclear. Germline loops: CDR1 LGHDT, CDR2 YNNKEL (reference sequence). The V end was cut by 1 base, the J end by 5 bases, with 3 bases between. The CDR3 consists of 12 residues. CDR3 sequence reads: CASSQVNNEQFF. Written as DNA, the CDR3 is TGTGCCAGCAGCCAAGTCAACAATGAGCAGTTCTTC.

The V call is TRBV10-3, the J call TRBJ1-2, with D maybe TRBD1 (5 bases). V shed 0 bases and J shed 8 bases, with 19 bases lying between them. The CDR3 is made up of 16 amino acids. Germline CDR1 and CDR2: ENHRY and SYGVKD. For the CDR3, the DNA is TGTGCCATCAGTGAGTCTCTGGTCGGCAGGGTGCCGGGCTACACCTTC. Translating it yields CAISESLVGRVPGYTF.

The CDR3 sequence: CASSRTRGYGYTF. CDR3 DNA: TGTGCCAGCAGCCGGACGCGCGGGTATGGCTACACCTTC. The chain employs TRBV7-2 and TRBJ1-2; D uncertain. CDR3 length: 13 amino acids. V lost 5 bases, J lost 5 bases, and 12 bases lay in between. Germline V CDR1 and CDR2: SGHTA, FQGNSA.

The chain links TRBV19 to TRBJ2-7; TRBD1 matches at 8 bases. The CDR3 has 14 amino acids. Germline CDR1 reads LNHDA; CDR2 reads SQIVND (reference sequence). With 3 bases clipped from V and 2 bases from J, the junction kept 3 bases outside the gene matches. The CDR3 DNA sequence: TGTGCCAGTAGTATTGTACAGGGGGCCTACGAGCAGTACTTC. Encoded protein: CASSIVQGAYEQYF.

J is TRBJ1-6 and V is TRBV30, with TRBD1 matching 9 bases. The CDR3 extends over 18 amino acids. The germline V gene encodes CDR1 GTSNPN and CDR2 SVGIG (reference sequence). J lost 0 bases, V lost 0 bases, and 6 bases had no gene match. The CDR3 spells CAWSVGGTGSSYNSPLHF. CDR3 bases: TGTGCCTGGAGTGTAGGAGGGACAGGGAGCTCCTATAATTCACCCCTCCACTTT.